A selection of T cell receptor beta chains follows, all from one sample in a study of blood T cell repertoires in COVID-19. Generated by immunoSEQ multiplex PCR, the TCRdb table keeps only in-frame clones and is missing some. Of over 40,000 clones in the sample, 75% to 90% are singletons; the top ten hold roughly 2.7%. Sequenced input: peripheral blood. The receptors shown here come from a man of 80 years or more with acute or convalescent COVID-19. The CDR3 runs from the conserved cysteine through the conserved F or W. Fields, in order: clone size, V gene, D gene, J gene, CDR3 protein, CDR3 DNA. D genes are given only for firm matches. Size is stated for part of the rows, as once, few or many counts, or as a class when the clone is expanded.

abundance: -; v_gene: TRBV10-3; d_gene: TRBD1; j_gene: TRBJ1-2; CDR3aa: CAISESGQPYGYTF; CDR3nt: TGTGCCATCAGTGAGTCGGGACAGCCCTATGGCTACACCTTC
abundance: once; v_gene: TRBV19; d_gene: -; j_gene: TRBJ1-1; CDR3aa: CASSIGQVMNTEAFF; CDR3nt: TGTGCCAGTAGTATAGGTCAGGTGATGAACACTGAAGCTTTCTTT
abundance: -; v_gene: TRBV29-1; d_gene: TRBD1; j_gene: TRBJ1-2; CDR3aa: CSVAVRAGGNGYTF; CDR3nt: TGCAGCGTTGCAGTTAGGGCAGGGGGGAATGGCTACACCTTC
abundance: -; v_gene: TRBV6-5; d_gene: -; j_gene: TRBJ1-3; CDR3aa: CASSPRQGNTIYF; CDR3nt: TGTGCCAGCAGCCCAAGACAGGGAAACACCATATATTTT
abundance: few; v_gene: TRBV6-2/TRBV6-3; d_gene: TRBD2; j_gene: TRBJ2-5; CDR3aa: CASSLGTSGVFQETQYF; CDR3nt: TGTGCCAGCAGTCTCGGGACTAGCGGGGTATTCCAAGAGACCCAGTACTTC
abundance: -; v_gene: TRBV10-3; d_gene: -; j_gene: TRBJ1-1; CDR3aa: CAISESRPNTEAFF; CDR3nt: TGTGCCATCAGTGAGTCCCGTCCGAACACTGAAGCTTTCTTT
abundance: few; v_gene: TRBV19; d_gene: -; j_gene: TRBJ1-1; CDR3aa: CASSSGLMNTEAFF; CDR3nt: TGTGCCAGTAGTAGTGGGCTGATGAACACTGAAGCTTTCTTT
abundance: -; v_gene: TRBV19; d_gene: -; j_gene: TRBJ2-7; CDR3aa: CASSVGAANEQYF; CDR3nt: TGTGCCAGTAGTGTCGGTGCCGCCAACGAGCAGTACTTC
abundance: -; v_gene: TRBV18; d_gene: -; j_gene: TRBJ1-4; CDR3aa: CASSPPGTSTNEKLFF; CDR3nt: TGTGCCAGCTCCCCCCCAGGAACTTCAACTAATGAAAAACTGTTTTTT
abundance: -; v_gene: TRBV11-2; d_gene: TRBD1; j_gene: TRBJ2-1; CDR3aa: CASSHPGQGWNEQFF; CDR3nt: TGTGCCAGCAGCCACCCGGGACAGGGTTGGAATGAGCAGTTCTTC
abundance: -; v_gene: TRBV2; d_gene: -; j_gene: TRBJ1-6; CDR3aa: CASSEVANSPLHF; CDR3nt: TGTGCCAGCAGTGAGGTAGCCAATTCACCCCTCCACTTT
abundance: -; v_gene: TRBV29-1; d_gene: TRBD2; j_gene: TRBJ2-3; CDR3aa: CSVESPGGDTQYF; CDR3nt: TGCAGCGTTGAGAGCCCGGGGGGAGATACGCAGTATTTT
abundance: -; v_gene: TRBV11-2; d_gene: TRBD1; j_gene: TRBJ1-2; CDR3aa: CASSPTGNYGYTF; CDR3nt: TGTGCCAGCAGCCCGACAGGGAACTATGGCTACACCTTC
abundance: -; v_gene: TRBV7-2; d_gene: -; j_gene: TRBJ1-2; CDR3aa: CASSYSAGGRSGYTF; CDR3nt: TGTGCCAGCAGCTACTCCGCGGGGGGAAGAAGTGGCTACACCTTC
abundance: -; v_gene: TRBV6-5; d_gene: -; j_gene: TRBJ1-4; CDR3aa: CASTRGFNSEKLFF; CDR3nt: TGTGCCAGCACCCGAGGATTTAATAGTGAAAAACTGTTTTTT
abundance: -; v_gene: TRBV6-2/TRBV6-3; d_gene: -; j_gene: TRBJ1-5; CDR3aa: CASSYTGNSNQPQHF; CDR3nt: TGTGCCAGCAGTTATACAGGTAATAGCAATCAGCCCCAGCATTTT
abundance: -; v_gene: TRBV4-3; d_gene: TRBD2; j_gene: TRBJ2-3; CDR3aa: CASSQEGGGFITDTQYF; CDR3nt: TGCGCCAGCAGCCAAGAAGGCGGGGGGTTCATCACAGATACGCAGTATTTT
abundance: -; v_gene: TRBV6-5; d_gene: -; j_gene: TRBJ1-5; CDR3aa: CASSYSRQNNNQPQHF; CDR3nt: TGTGCCAGCAGTTACTCCCGACAGAATAACAATCAGCCCCAGCATTTT
abundance: -; v_gene: TRBV24-1; d_gene: -; j_gene: TRBJ1-5; CDR3aa: CATSEGDQPQHF; CDR3nt: TGTGCCACCAGTGAAGGGGATCAGCCCCAGCATTTT
abundance: -; v_gene: TRBV6-6; d_gene: TRBD1; j_gene: TRBJ1-6; CDR3aa: CASSYGGLTGNSPLHF; CDR3nt: TGTGCCAGCAGTTACGGGGGATTGACAGGGAATTCACCCCTCCACTTT
abundance: -; v_gene: TRBV27; d_gene: TRBD1; j_gene: TRBJ2-7; CDR3aa: CASSIPGTGRNEQYF; CDR3nt: TGTGCCAGCAGTATCCCCGGGACAGGGAGGAACGAGCAGTACTTC
abundance: -; v_gene: TRBV6-5; d_gene: TRBD1; j_gene: TRBJ2-7; CDR3aa: CASRRTGIAYEQYF; CDR3nt: TGTGCCAGCAGGCGGACAGGGATCGCCTACGAGCAGTACTTC
abundance: once; v_gene: TRBV7-9; d_gene: TRBD1; j_gene: TRBJ1-2; CDR3aa: CASSLVGADRASGYTF; CDR3nt: TGTGCCAGCAGCTTAGTGGGTGCCGACAGGGCAAGTGGCTACACCTTC
abundance: -; v_gene: TRBV5-6; d_gene: -; j_gene: TRBJ1-4; CDR3aa: CASSSRVINEKLFF; CDR3nt: TGTGCCAGCAGCTCCCGGGTTATTAATGAAAAACTGTTTTTT
abundance: -; v_gene: TRBV5-1; d_gene: TRBD1; j_gene: TRBJ2-7; CDR3aa: CASSLVPIPGTGGHEQYF; CDR3nt: TGCGCCAGCAGCTTAGTTCCTATCCCCGGGACAGGGGGGCACGAGCAGTACTTC
abundance: -; v_gene: TRBV9; d_gene: -; j_gene: TRBJ1-5; CDR3aa: CASSVAGVSNQPQHF; CDR3nt: TGTGCCAGCAGCGTCGCGGGGGTTAGCAATCAGCCCCAGCATTTT
abundance: -; v_gene: TRBV6-5; d_gene: TRBD1; j_gene: TRBJ2-3; CDR3aa: CASSYRTGGLWSQYF; CDR3nt: TGTGCCAGCAGTTACCGAACAGGGGGGCTGTGGTCGCAGTATTTT
abundance: once; v_gene: TRBV9; d_gene: -; j_gene: TRBJ2-5; CDR3aa: CASNQGRTGETQYF; CDR3nt: TGTGCCAGCAATCAAGGCCGAACGGGGGAGACCCAGTACTTC
abundance: -; v_gene: TRBV10-3; d_gene: -; j_gene: TRBJ1-3; CDR3aa: CAMRDSGNTIYF; CDR3nt: TGTGCCATGCGGGATTCTGGAAACACCATATATTTT
abundance: -; v_gene: TRBV12-5; d_gene: -; j_gene: TRBJ1-2; CDR3aa: CASGLESHYGYTF; CDR3nt: TGTGCTAGTGGTTTAGAGTCTCACTATGGCTACACCTTC
abundance: -; v_gene: TRBV7-9; d_gene: -; j_gene: TRBJ2-2; CDR3aa: CASSLLNTGELFF; CDR3nt: TGTGCCAGCAGCTTACTGAACACCGGGGAGCTGTTTTTT
abundance: -; v_gene: TRBV29-1; d_gene: -; j_gene: TRBJ2-7; CDR3aa: CSVDLVGRGYEQYF; CDR3nt: TGCAGCGTTGATTTGGTTGGCAGGGGCTACGAGCAGTACTTC
abundance: once; v_gene: TRBV3-1/TRBV3-2; d_gene: TRBD1; j_gene: TRBJ2-7; CDR3aa: CASSRHQGAVSYEQYF; CDR3nt: TGTGCCAGCAGCCGCCATCAGGGGGCTGTGTCCTACGAGCAGTACTTC
abundance: few; v_gene: TRBV14; d_gene: -; j_gene: TRBJ2-7; CDR3aa: CASSHQEQYF; CDR3nt: TGTGCCAGCAGCCACCAGGAGCAGTACTTC
abundance: -; v_gene: TRBV4-3; d_gene: TRBD1; j_gene: TRBJ1-1; CDR3aa: CASSQGPTGGNTEAFF; CDR3nt: TGCGCCAGCAGCCAAGGTCCGACAGGGGGCAACACTGAAGCTTTCTTT
abundance: few; v_gene: TRBV30; d_gene: TRBD1; j_gene: TRBJ1-2; CDR3aa: CAWSRDRVMSGYTF; CDR3nt: TGTGCCTGGAGTCGGGACAGGGTAATGTCGGGCTACACCTTC
abundance: -; v_gene: TRBV6-5; d_gene: -; j_gene: TRBJ2-5; CDR3aa: CASSRPGTQYF; CDR3nt: TGTGCCAGCAGCCGCCCAGGGACCCAGTACTTC
abundance: -; v_gene: TRBV24-1; d_gene: TRBD1; j_gene: TRBJ2-5; CDR3aa: CATSDLGDRDREETQYF; CDR3nt: TGTGCCACCAGTGATTTAGGGGACAGGGACAGGGAAGAGACCCAGTACTTC
abundance: -; v_gene: TRBV11-2; d_gene: -; j_gene: TRBJ2-1; CDR3aa: CASSLLRRGSSYNEQFF; CDR3nt: TGTGCCAGCAGCTTATTGCGTAGGGGGAGCTCCTACAATGAGCAGTTCTTC
abundance: -; v_gene: TRBV10-2; d_gene: TRBD2; j_gene: TRBJ2-1; CDR3aa: CASSTSGGRNEQFF; CDR3nt: TGCGCCAGCAGTACTAGCGGGGGCCGCAATGAGCAGTTCTTC
abundance: -; v_gene: TRBV6-4; d_gene: -; j_gene: TRBJ2-7; CDR3aa: CASSLTFGGTYEQYF; CDR3nt: TGTGCCAGCAGCCTAACCTTCGGGGGAACCTACGAGCAGTACTTC
abundance: -; v_gene: TRBV7-6; d_gene: TRBD2; j_gene: TRBJ2-1; CDR3aa: CASSYRTSGGPEYNEQFF; CDR3nt: TGTGCCAGCAGCTATCGTACTAGCGGGGGGCCCGAGTACAATGAGCAGTTCTTC
abundance: -; v_gene: TRBV7-9; d_gene: TRBD2; j_gene: TRBJ2-1; CDR3aa: CASSPNSGGNNEQFF; CDR3nt: TGTGCCAGCAGTCCCAATAGCGGGGGGAACAATGAGCAGTTCTTC
abundance: -; v_gene: TRBV19; d_gene: -; j_gene: TRBJ1-1; CDR3aa: CASSKGFEDRGNTEAFF; CDR3nt: TGTGCCAGTAGTAAGGGGTTCGAGGACAGAGGCAACACTGAAGCTTTCTTT
abundance: -; v_gene: TRBV4-3; d_gene: -; j_gene: TRBJ1-1; CDR3aa: CASSQEARGDTEAFF; CDR3nt: TGCGCCAGCAGCCAAGAAGCACGCGGGGACACTGAAGCTTTCTTT
abundance: -; v_gene: TRBV19; d_gene: -; j_gene: TRBJ2-1; CDR3aa: CASSQNEQFF; CDR3nt: TGTGCCAGTAGCCAGAATGAGCAGTTCTTC
abundance: few; v_gene: TRBV19; d_gene: TRBD2; j_gene: TRBJ2-3; CDR3aa: CASSTSSGGASDTQYF; CDR3nt: TGTGCCAGTAGTACCTCTAGCGGGGGGGCCTCAGATACGCAGTATTTT
abundance: -; v_gene: TRBV10-2; d_gene: -; j_gene: TRBJ1-4; CDR3aa: CATTTRAGNEKLFF; CDR3nt: TGCGCCACCACGACCCGGGCAGGGAATGAAAAACTGTTTTTT
abundance: -; v_gene: TRBV19; d_gene: TRBD1; j_gene: TRBJ1-2; CDR3aa: CASSIRDSRTNYGYTF; CDR3nt: TGTGCCAGTAGTATCCGGGACAGCAGAACTAACTATGGCTACACCTTC
abundance: once; v_gene: TRBV29-1; d_gene: -; j_gene: TRBJ1-2; CDR3aa: CSVGGANYGYTF; CDR3nt: TGCAGCGTTGGGGGGGCTAACTATGGCTACACCTTC
abundance: -; v_gene: TRBV6-6; d_gene: -; j_gene: TRBJ1-1; CDR3aa: CASSVRAQTEAFF; CDR3nt: TGTGCCAGCAGCGTCAGGGCGCAGACTGAAGCTTTCTTT